Presented here are 28 T cell receptor beta chains from one specimen sequenced in a study of blood T cell repertoires in COVID-19. Data came from immunoSEQ multiplex PCR; TCRdb stores just in-frame clones and leaves some out. The sample consists of about 220,000 clones, about four fifths of them appearing once. The sequenced sample consisted of PBMCs or T cells enriched from blood (not recorded which). The receptors shown here come from a woman in her 50s who had been exposed to COVID-19.

V and J are TRBV19 and TRBJ1-5; 7 bases agree with TRBD1. CDR3 length: 13 amino acids. V dropped 2 bases and J dropped 8; count of bases not matched to a gene: 3. CDR1 is LNHDA, CDR2 SQIVND, per germline (reference sequence). CDR3 coding DNA: TGTGCCAGTAGTATACAGGGGGGAGAGCCCCAGCATTTT. Amino acids: CASSIQGGEPQHF.

This clone has just a few counts. This chain connects TRBV4-1 to TRBJ2-1; 8 bases are a match to TRBD1. Germline V gene data show CDR1 as MGHRA and CDR2 as YSYEKL. CDR3 size: 15 residues. Trimming at V came to 5 bases and at J to 9 bases, leaving 12 bases not matched to a gene. CDR3 protein: CASSANGQGEGEQFF. The CDR3 DNA follows: TGCGCCAGCAGCGCTAATGGACAGGGAGAAGGTGAGCAGTTCTTC.

The gene calls are TRBV15 and TRBJ1-5, with 7 bases identical to TRBD1. Germline CDR1 reads LNHNV; CDR2 reads YYDKDF (reference sequence). Trimming at V came to 5 bases and at J to 7 bases, leaving 11 bases not matched to a gene. The CDR3 extends over 15 amino acids. CDR3 amino acids: CATSGSRGLWQPQHF. The CDR3 DNA sequence: TGTGCCACCAGCGGAAGTAGGGGGCTTTGGCAGCCCCAGCATTTT.

V gene TRBV6-1 combines with J gene TRBJ1-5, with 8 bases identical to TRBD1. The germline CDR1 and CDR2 sequences are MNHNS and SASEGT. Trimming removed 2 bases from V and 7 bases from J; junction bases left unmatched: 4. The CDR3 is made up of 14 amino acids. CDR3 in DNA: TGTGCCAGCAGTGAACAACAGGGGGGACAGCCCCAGCATTTT. Encoded protein: CASSEQQGGQPQHF.

This sequence joins TRBV7-6 and TRBJ2-1; 7 bases are a match to TRBD1. This CDR3 has 18 amino acids. From germline, CDR1 is SGHVS and CDR2 FNYEAQ. Losses at the gene ends were 5 bases for V and 4 bases for J; bases not matched to a gene: 17. The CDR3 sequence: CASSLRDRNVPLYNEQFF. CDR3 coding DNA: TGTGCCAGCAGCCTCCGGGACAGAAACGTTCCCCTTTACAATGAGCAGTTCTTC.

This clone has only a few counts. The CDR3 sequence: CAVVGALAYNEQFF. CDR3 nucleotides: TGTGCCGTTGTGGGGGCCCTAGCTTACAATGAGCAGTTCTTC. The chain has TRBV7-8 and TRBJ2-1, with D possibly TRBD1 on 6 matching bases. This CDR3 region has 14 residues. CDR1 SGHVS and CDR2 FQNEAQ come from the germline V gene. Trimming removed 11 bases from V and 4 bases from J, with 18 bases in between.

This clone occurred a few times. The chain employs TRBV30 and TRBJ2-4; D is possibly TRBD2 (6 bases). This CDR3 contains 14 residues. V dropped 0 bases and J dropped 0 bases, with 6 bases sitting between them. Germline V gene sequence: CDR1 GTSNPN, CDR2 SVGIG (reference sequence). For the CDR3, the DNA is TGTGCCTGGAGTGTCGGGGGAGCCAAAAACATTCAGTACTTC. Translation gives CAWSVGGAKNIQYF.

The rearrangement uses TRBV5-6 and TRBJ2-5, with a weak D call TRBD2 (6 bases). CDR3 length: 15 amino acids. Germline V lookup: CDR1 SGHDT, CDR2 YYEEEE. Trimming removed 0 bases at V and 7 bases at J, with 16 bases between. The CDR3 loop is CASSLVVGGRGTQYF. CDR3 nucleotides: TGTGCCAGCAGCTTGGTGGTCGGGGGTCGGGGGACCCAGTACTTC.

V usage is TRBV19 and J usage is TRBJ1-5, with TRBD1 as a possible D gene (6 bases). The V and J ends lost 4 bases and 5 bases respectively, with 15 bases between them. The germline V gene has CDR1 LNHDA and CDR2 SQIVND (reference sequence). The CDR3 is 15 residues long. As DNA, the CDR3 is TGTGCCAGTAGTAACATAAGGGGGTTCGATCAGCCCCAGCATTTT. Protein: CASSNIRGFDQPQHF. Using reference TRBV19 and TRBJ1-5 for the parts outside the CDR3, the full variable domain is DGGITQSPKYLFRKEGQNVTLSCEQNLNHDAMYWYRQDPGQGLRLIYYSQIVNDFQKGDIAEGYSVSREKKESFPLTVTSAQKNPTAFYLCASSNIRGFDQPQHFGDGTRLSIL.

The gene calls are TRBV5-1 and TRBJ1-2; D perhaps matches TRBD1 (6 bases). Trimming took off 2 bases at V and 5 bases at J, with 13 bases between the two ends. Germline V gene data show CDR1 as SGHRS and CDR2 as YFSETQ. The CDR3 is 14 amino acids. In nucleotides, the CDR3 is TGCGCCAGCAGCTTCGGGACACCCATTTATGGCTACACCTTC. This sequence encodes CASSFGTPIYGYTF.

As regards this clone: This same CDR3 is encoded by further DNA sequences in the sample. This chain connects TRBV27 to TRBJ1-2; D is ambiguous. Per the germline V gene, CDR1 is MNHEY and CDR2 is SMNVEV (reference sequence). V gave up 5 bases and J gave up 0 bases, with 7 bases separating them. The CDR3 contains 13 residues. The chain's CDR3 is CASSLTANYGYTF. CDR3 sequence (DNA): TGTGCCAGCAGTCTTACAGCTAACTATGGCTACACCTTC.

The CDR3 is CASSLAGTGGNSPLHF. The DNA for the CDR3 is TGTGCCAGCAGCTTGGCTGGGACAGGTGGAAATTCACCCCTCCACTTT. This chain connects TRBV5-5 to TRBJ1-6, with 8 positions matching TRBD1. Germline V lookup: CDR1 SGHKS, CDR2 YYEKEE (reference sequence). V lost 0 bases and J lost 7; bases outside the gene matches: 6. This CDR3 is 16 amino acids long.

This sequence joins TRBV9 and TRBJ1-2; D is ambiguous. Between the trimmed V and J ends, which lost 0 bases and 2 bases, there was a span of 5 bases. Germline V lookup: CDR1 SGDLS, CDR2 YYNGEE. The CDR3 has 13 residues. CDR3 nucleotides: TGTGCCAGCAGCGTAGACCGGAACTATGGCTACACCTTC. Translated, it gives CASSVDRNYGYTF.

This chain connects TRBV18 to TRBJ2-3, with D unclear. Trimming took 2 bases from V and 0 from J, leaving 9 bases between them. The CDR3 runs to 15 residues. Per germline, CDR1 KGHSH and CDR2 LQKENI. CDR3 DNA sequence: TGTGCCAGCTCACCAAAGGAGATTAGCACAGATACGCAGTATTTT. This sequence encodes CASSPKEISTDTQYF.

This clone was detected only a few times. The chain couples TRBV6-2 or TRBV6-3 to TRBJ2-7, with 7 bases fitting TRBD2. This CDR3 region has 17 residues. The V gene end was trimmed by 1 base and the J gene end by 0 bases; junction bases not matched to a gene: 9. The germline CDR1 and CDR2 sequences are MNHEY and SVGEGT. CDR3 residues: CASSYYKSGVGSYEQYF. The CDR3 DNA sequence: TGTGCCAGCAGTTACTACAAGAGCGGGGTCGGCTCCTACGAGCAGTACTTC.

This chain links TRBV7-2 with TRBJ1-2; TRBD1 matches at 8 bases. Germline trimming cut 4 bases from V and 7 bases from J; bases unmatched to any gene: 8. The germline CDR1 and CDR2 sequences are SGHTA and FQGNSA. This CDR3 contains 14 residues. CDR3 bases: TGTGCCAGCAGCTCGTTCGCGGGACAGGTTGGCTACACCTTC. Its protein is CASSSFAGQVGYTF.

This chain joins TRBV10-2 and TRBJ1-4; possible D gene TRBD1, 5 bases. V dropped 5 bases and J dropped 8 bases, with 12 bases sitting between them. CDR1 is WSHSY and CDR2 is SAAADI in the germline V gene. This CDR3 has 13 amino acids. The CDR3 sequence: CASSQGAGEKLFF. Here the CDR3 DNA reads TGCGCCAGCAGTCAAGGGGCCGGGGAAAAACTGTTTTTT.

The rearrangement uses TRBV7-2 and TRBJ1-1; D unresolved. Germline V gene data show CDR1 as SGHTA and CDR2 as FQGNSA. The CDR3 runs to 13 residues. Trimming pared 5 bases from V and 1 base from J, leaving 8 bases between. The CDR3 region is CASSPTGNTEAFF. CDR3 DNA sequence: TGTGCCAGCAGCCCGACGGGGAACACTGAAGCTTTCTTT.

V usage is TRBV12-1 and J usage is TRBJ1-5. TRBV12-1 is shown as a pseudogene. This CDR3 contains 16 residues. The CDR3 sequence: CASSFPSRGGNQPQHF. DNA for the CDR3: TGTGCCAGCAGCTTTCCTTCTCGGGGGGGAAATCAGCCCCAGCATTTT.

The chain uses TRBV19 and TRBJ2-1; 9 positions match TRBD1. The CDR3 contains 15 residues. With 2 bases clipped from V and 5 bases from J, the junction kept 4 bases outside the gene matches. The germline V gene encodes CDR1 LNHDA and CDR2 SQIVND (reference sequence). The CDR3 spells CASSIRTGENNEQFF. The CDR3 DNA sequence: TGTGCCAGTAGTATAAGGACAGGGGAAAACAATGAGCAGTTCTTC. The full variable domain, with the rest looked up from reference TRBV19 and TRBJ2-1, is DGGITQSPKYLFRKEGQNVTLSCEQNLNHDAMYWYRQDPGQGLRLIYYSQIVNDFQKGDIAEGYSVSREKKESFPLTVTSAQKNPTAFYLCASSIRTGENNEQFFGPGTRLTVL.

V usage is TRBV27 and J usage is TRBJ2-7; tentative D call: TRBD2 (6 bases). This CDR3 contains 15 residues. The germline CDR1 and CDR2 sequences are MNHEY and SMNVEV (reference sequence). V lost 5 bases, J lost 2 bases, and 16 bases lay in between. The CDR3 DNA is TGTGCCAGCAGTAGTTACGCGACTAGACCCTACGAGCAGTACTTC. Protein: CASSSYATRPYEQYF.

V gene TRBV4-3 combines with J gene TRBJ2-7; D is unclear. Trimming took 3 bases from V and 1 from J, leaving 7 bases between them. CDR3 size: 13 residues. Germline V gene sequence: CDR1 LGHNA, CDR2 YSLEER. In DNA form, the CDR3 reads TGCGCCAGCAGCCAGTCCCGGTCCTACGAGCAGTACTTC. This sequence encodes CASSQSRSYEQYF.

The chain links TRBV9 to TRBJ1-1; D unclear. Germline values: CDR1 SGDLS, CDR2 YYNGEE. The CDR3 consists of 16 residues. Trimming removed 0 bases from V and 1 base from J, with 13 bases in between. The CDR3 loop reads CASSVDPPPWNTEAFF. As DNA, the CDR3 is TGTGCCAGCAGCGTAGATCCCCCCCCATGGAACACTGAAGCTTTCTTT.

The rearrangement uses TRBV11-3 and TRBJ2-3; TRBD2 matches 13 bases. In germline, CDR1 is SGHNT, CDR2 YENEEA. Trimming removed 4 bases from V and 2 bases from J; junction bases left unmatched: 6. The length of the CDR3 is 17 residues. The CDR3 bases are TGTGCCAGCAGCTCGCGGACTAGCGGGGGCCCCACAGATACGCAGTATTTT. Translated, it gives CASSSRTSGGPTDTQYF.

The chain uses TRBV5-1 and TRBJ2-7; TRBD1 might be the D (5 bases). The V gene lost 0 bases and the J gene lost 6 bases, with 19 bases spanning the gap. Germline V CDR1 and CDR2: SGHRS, YFSETQ. The CDR3 runs 16 residues. Here the CDR3 DNA reads TGCGCCAGCAGCTTGGACAGTCAGGCTAGGGGTTCCGAGCAGTACTTC. The encoded protein is CASSLDSQARGSEQYF.

This clone came up once. J is TRBJ2-7 and V is TRBV9; 9 nucleotides line up with TRBD2. Germline loops: CDR1 SGDLS, CDR2 YYNGEE. The trim removed 0 bases at V and 2 bases at J, leaving 3 bases unmatched. The length of the CDR3 is 15 residues. CDR3 DNA sequence: TGTGCCAGCAGCGTAGGTAGCGGGGGAACCTACGAGCAGTACTTC. The encoded protein is CASSVGSGGTYEQYF.

The chain recombines TRBV28 with TRBJ1-6; 8 nucleotides line up with TRBD1. Germline V gene data show CDR1 as MDHEN and CDR2 as SYDVKM. The CDR3 runs 15 residues. The trim removed 10 bases at V and 0 bases at J, leaving 5 bases unmatched. The CDR3 spells CAIQGGSSYNSPLHF. As DNA, the CDR3 is TGTGCCATACAGGGGGGTAGCTCCTATAATTCACCCCTCCACTTT.

The chain employs TRBV7-6 and TRBJ2-7; 12 bases line up with TRBD1. This CDR3 has 15 residues. Germline V gene data show CDR1 as SGHVS and CDR2 as FNYEAQ. With V trimmed by 5 bases and J by 5 bases, 7 bases remained unmatched. CDR3 amino acids: CASSPWDRGQDEQYF. As DNA, the CDR3 is TGTGCCAGCAGCCCTTGGGACAGGGGGCAAGACGAGCAGTACTTC.